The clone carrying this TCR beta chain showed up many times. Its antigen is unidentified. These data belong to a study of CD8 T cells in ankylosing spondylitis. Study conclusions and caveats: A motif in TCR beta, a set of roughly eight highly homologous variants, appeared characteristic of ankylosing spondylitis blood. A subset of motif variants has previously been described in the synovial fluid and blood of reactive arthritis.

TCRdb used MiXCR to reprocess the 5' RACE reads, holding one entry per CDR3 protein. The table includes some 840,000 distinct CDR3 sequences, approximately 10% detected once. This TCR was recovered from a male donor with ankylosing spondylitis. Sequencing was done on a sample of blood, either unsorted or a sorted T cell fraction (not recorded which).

This CDR3 is CSVERTGVGETQYF. CDR3 bases: TGCAGCGTTGAAAGGACAGGGGTTGGGGAGACCCAGTACTTC. The chain couples TRBV29-1 to TRBJ2-5; 9 nucleotides align to TRBD1. CDR3 length: 14 amino acids. Germline-derived CDR1 and CDR2 are SQVTM and ANQGSEA. J gave up 5 bases and V 2 bases, and 6 bases lay outside the gene matches. Together with reference TRBV29-1 and TRBJ2-5, the CDR3 gives the full variable domain: SAVISQKPSRDICQRGTSLTIQCQVDSQVTMMFWYRQQPGQSLTLIATANQGSEATYESGFVIDKFPISRPNLTFSTLTVSNMSPEDSSIYLCSVERTGVGETQYFGPGTRLLVL.